The rows below give T cell receptor beta chains drawn from one sample of a study of cytomegalovirus exposure and HLA in healthy donors. Clones were read by immunoSEQ multiplex PCR, and TCRdb kept only the in-frame ones, dropping some. The sample lists 120,000 or so clones; about 86% were seen once. The specimen was PBMCs. Source of these receptors: a man in his forties in good health and CMV-seronegative. The CDR3 runs from the conserved cysteine through the conserved F or W. The order of the fields is clone size, J gene, V gene, D gene, CDR3 protein, CDR3 DNA. The D gene is left open where the match is weak. Clone size is given for some rows only: seen once, a few or many times, or a class if the clone is expanded.

.	TRBJ1-2	TRBV28	.	CASSFPNGYTF	TGTGCCAGCAGTTTCCCAAATGGCTACACCTTC
.	TRBJ1-5	TRBV7-9	.	CASSSGSYQPQHF	TGTGCCAGCAGCTCAGGGTCCTATCAGCCCCAGCATTTT
.	TRBJ2-3	TRBV7-2	.	CASRSDFPTDTQYF	TGTGCCAGCAGGTCGGACTTCCCAACAGATACGCAGTATTTT
few	TRBJ2-7	TRBV28	.	CASSVPGSGEQYF	TGTGCCAGCAGTGTACCGGGGAGCGGCGAGCAGTACTTC
once	TRBJ2-3	TRBV7-2	TRBD2	CASSVPRTRADTQYF	TGTGCCAGCAGCGTTCCCCGGACTAGGGCAGATACGCAGTATTTT
once	TRBJ2-1	TRBV14	TRBD2	CASSRDGQIAGATAEQFF	TGTGCCAGCAGCCGGGACGGCCAGATAGCGGGGGCCACGGCTGAGCAGTTCTTC
.	TRBJ2-3	TRBV30	TRBD2	CAGKREGGDTQYF	TGTGCCGGAAAAAGGGAGGGAGGAGATACGCAGTATTTT
.	TRBJ1-2	TRBV5-1	.	CASSLDGGPGGNTF	TGCGCCAGCAGCTTGGACGGAGGGCCGGGGGGGAACACCTTC
once	TRBJ1-1	TRBV9	.	CASSVAGVLGEAFF	TGTGCCAGCAGCGTAGCAGGGGTTTTGGGTGAAGCTTTCTTT
.	TRBJ1-5	TRBV7-3	TRBD1	CASSLGQGQPQHF	TGTGCCAGCAGCCTCGGACAGGGCCAGCCCCAGCATTTT
once	TRBJ1-4	TRBV27	TRBD1	CASSSQQGATNEKLFF	TGTGCCAGCAGTTCCCAACAGGGGGCAACTAATGAAAAACTGTTTTTT
.	TRBJ1-5	TRBV9	TRBD1	CASSGTGFNQPQHF	TGTGCCAGCAGTGGGACAGGGTTCAATCAGCCCCAGCATTTT
.	TRBJ1-2	TRBV5-1	TRBD1	CASSSYGTVNYGYTF	TGCGCCAGCAGCTCTTACGGGACAGTCAACTATGGCTACACCTTC
.	TRBJ2-7	TRBV5-1	TRBD2	CASSWTSGGLYEQYF	TGCGCCAGCAGCTGGACTAGCGGGGGCCTATACGAGCAGTACTTC